This entry is about one T cell receptor (beta chain). This specimen comes from a study of T cells of healthy individuals. TCRdb fed the 5' RACE reads into MiXCR, producing one record per CDR3 protein. The sample lists 60,000 to 75,000 distinct CDR3 sequences, around 15% seen once, with around 5% in the top ten. The CDR3 loop spans 13 amino acids. Trimming took off 6 bases at V and 7 bases at J, with 13 bases between the two ends. The germline CDR1 and CDR2 sequences are SGHTA and FQGNSA. This TCR derives from a human donor in good health. This rearrangement joins TRBV7-2 to TRBJ2-1; D unresolved. The DNA of the CDR3 is TGTGCCAGCAGGCGAGACCCCTTTAATGAGCAGTTCTTC. Translated, it gives CASRRDPFNEQFF.